This TCR beta chain was retrieved from a study of radiation and T cells in renal cell carcinoma. Study-level background: Nephrectomy followed 15 Gy stereotactic body radiation by 4 weeks.

Only in-frame clones appear in the TCRdb table, and some are missing; sequencing was by immunoSEQ multiplex PCR. The top ten clones hold 13% of a sample with roughly 150,000 clones, approximately 86% of them seen once. The CDR3 loop spans 19 amino acids. Germline CDR1 reads SGHTA; CDR2 reads FQGNSA. V trimming: 1 base; J trimming: 3 bases; junction bases outside the gene matches: 9. Time point denoted: blood 2 weeks post-SBRT. Treatment in this sample: 15 Gy SBRT to primary tumor, nephrectomy 4 weeks later. The sequence derives from a woman aged 45-65 years with renal cell carcinoma. The source material was blood, sampled from a patient whose treatment included radiotherapy and nephrectomy. The chain recombines TRBV7-2 with TRBJ2-1; 13 nucleotides agree with TRBD2. The CDR3 loop reads CASSLVGLAGVGVYNEQFF. The CDR3 nucleotides are TGTGCCAGCAGCTTAGTAGGACTAGCGGGGGTCGGGGTCTACAATGAGCAGTTCTTC.